What follows is one TCR beta chain and its context. Its antigen is not known. The study sampled nominally healthy donors, though unrecorded immune exposures were likely. The sample belongs to a study of cytomegalovirus exposure and HLA in healthy donors. The study, taken as a whole, reports: The investigators catalogued some 150 TCR beta chains as cytomegalovirus-associated. V- and J-gene trimming of TCR beta was linked (in a later analysis) to a missense DCLRE1C variant. Specificity of a few CMV-associated chains for CMV antigens was verified in vitro.

PCR was performed using 60 Vbeta and 13 Jbeta primers. Clones were read by immunoSEQ multiplex PCR, and TCRdb kept only the in-frame ones, dropping some. The table counts around 76,000 clones; 1.4% to 1.5% lies in the top ten. CDR3 length: 16 amino acids. Germline CDR1 SGHRS, CDR2 YFSETQ. Trimming cost V 4 bases and J 2 bases; bases outside gene matches: 7. This sequence originates from a woman aged 60 to 75 in good health and CMV-seronegative. The chain has TRBV5-1 and TRBJ2-3, with 10 nucleotides matching TRBD2. Sequenced sample: PBMCs. CDR3 amino acids: CASSAGTSETTDTQYF. CDR3 bases: TGCGCCAGCAGCGCCGGGACTAGCGAAACCACAGATACGCAGTATTTT.